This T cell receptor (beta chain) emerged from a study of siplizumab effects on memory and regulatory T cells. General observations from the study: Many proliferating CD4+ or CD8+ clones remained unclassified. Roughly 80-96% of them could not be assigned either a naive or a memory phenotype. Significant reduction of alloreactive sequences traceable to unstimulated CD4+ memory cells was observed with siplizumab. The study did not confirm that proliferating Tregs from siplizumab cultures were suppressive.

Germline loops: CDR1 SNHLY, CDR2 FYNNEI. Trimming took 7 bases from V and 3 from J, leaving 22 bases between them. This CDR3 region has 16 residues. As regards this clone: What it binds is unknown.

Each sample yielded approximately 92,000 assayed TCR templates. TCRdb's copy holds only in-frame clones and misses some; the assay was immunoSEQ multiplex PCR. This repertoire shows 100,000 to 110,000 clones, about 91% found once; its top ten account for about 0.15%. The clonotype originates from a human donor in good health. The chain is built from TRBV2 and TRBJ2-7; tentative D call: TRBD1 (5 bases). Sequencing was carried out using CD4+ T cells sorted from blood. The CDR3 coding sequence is TGTGCCAGCACCCCCCCCGATGGCAGGGCCCTCTACGAGCAGTACTTC. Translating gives CASTPPDGRALYEQYF.